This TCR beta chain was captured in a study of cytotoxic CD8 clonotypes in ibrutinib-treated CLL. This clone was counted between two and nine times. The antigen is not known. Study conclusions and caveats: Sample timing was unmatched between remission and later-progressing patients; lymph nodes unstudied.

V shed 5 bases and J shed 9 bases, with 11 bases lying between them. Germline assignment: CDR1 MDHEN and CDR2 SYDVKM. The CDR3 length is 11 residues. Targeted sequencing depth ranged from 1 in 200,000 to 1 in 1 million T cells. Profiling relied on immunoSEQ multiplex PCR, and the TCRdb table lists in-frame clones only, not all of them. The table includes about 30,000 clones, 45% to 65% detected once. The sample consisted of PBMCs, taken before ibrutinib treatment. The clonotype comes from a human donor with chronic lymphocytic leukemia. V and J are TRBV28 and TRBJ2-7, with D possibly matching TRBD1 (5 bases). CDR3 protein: CASSVQRGQYF. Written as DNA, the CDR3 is TGTGCCAGCAGTGTTCAAAGGGGGCAGTACTTC. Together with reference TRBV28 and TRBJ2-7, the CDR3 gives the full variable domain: DVKVTQSSRYLVKRTGEKVFLECVQDMDHENMFWYRQDPGLGLRLIYFSYDVKMKEKGDIPEGYSVSREKKERFSLILESASTNQTSMYLCASSVQRGQYFGPGTRLTVT.